What follows are 32 T cell receptor beta chains derived from one specimen sequenced in a study of CD8+ T cells in alopecia areata. Treatment: oral pan-JAK inhibitor, 5-10 mg twice daily. cDNA serving as the sequencing template came from extracted, reverse transcribed RNA. The protocol was immunoSEQ multiplex PCR, while the TCRdb copy is restricted to in-frame clones and leaves out a portion. Of around 190,000 clones listed, less than 65% are singletons. This sample comprised CD4+ T cells sorted from blood, obtained at week 4, from a patient treated with tofacitinib. The receptor set was obtained from a human donor with alopecia areata.

J is TRBJ1-2 and V is TRBV15; D is unresolved. The V end lost 0 bases, the J end lost 7 bases, and 15 bases lay between the germline ends. The CDR3 consists of 15 residues. CDR1 is LNHNV, CDR2 YYDKDF, per germline (reference sequence). The CDR3 coding sequence is TGTGCCACCAGCAGAGATAGGGTGGCACCCCTTGGCTACACCTTC. This gives the protein CATSRDRVAPLGYTF.

The chain has TRBV6-5 and TRBJ1-1; 7 bases fit TRBD1. This CDR3 region has 14 residues. The J segment lost 5 bases and the V segment lost 7 bases, leaving 10 bases of the junction unmatched. CDR1 and CDR2 (germline): MNHEY, SVGAGI. CDR3: CASISRGEKTEAFF. CDR3 DNA sequence: TGTGCCAGCATCTCCAGGGGGGAAAAAACTGAAGCTTTCTTT.

This clone came up a few times. The rearrangement uses TRBV29-1 and TRBJ2-6; tentatively, D is TRBD1 (6 bases). There are 13 residues in the CDR3. Germline V gene lookup returns CDR1 SQVTM and CDR2 ANQGSEA. V was pared by 6 bases and J by 2 bases, with 8 bases between. This CDR3 reads CSVTGTGANVLTF. The CDR3 nucleotides read TGCAGCGTAACAGGGACTGGGGCCAACGTCCTGACTTTC.

This chain connects TRBV19 to TRBJ1-5; D is unresolved. Trimming pared 7 bases from V and 4 bases from J, leaving 8 bases between. The CDR3 covers 12 residues. Germline-derived CDR1 and CDR2 are LNHDA and SQIVND (reference sequence). The CDR3 DNA reads as TGTGCCAGTACCAGAGAGAATCAGCCCCAGCATTTT. It translates to CASTRENQPQHF. Supplemented by reference TRBV19 and TRBJ1-5, the full variable domain reads DGGITQSPKYLFRKEGQNVTLSCEQNLNHDAMYWYRQDPGQGLRLIYYSQIVNDFQKGDIAEGYSVSREKKESFPLTVTSAQKNPTAFYLCASTRENQPQHFGDGTRLSIL.

The chain combines TRBV7-8 with TRBJ1-1; possible D gene TRBD1, 5 bases. V lost 3 bases to trimming and J lost 1 base, with 15 bases between them. The CDR3 covers 16 residues. The germline V gene has CDR1 SGHVS and CDR2 FQNEAQ. The CDR3 nucleotides are TGTGCCAGCAGCTTGTCGGGACGGACTTCGAACACTGAAGCTTTCTTT. Translating it yields CASSLSGRTSNTEAFF.

The J gene is TRBJ2-7, the V gene TRBV6-1, with TRBD1 matching over 9 bases. Germline V gene lookup returns CDR1 MNHNS and CDR2 SASEGT. The CDR3 has 14 residues. The J segment lost 0 bases and the V segment lost 5 bases, leaving 2 bases of the junction unmatched. The CDR3 DNA reads TGTGCCAGCAGTAGGGACAGGGACTCCTACGAGCAGTACTTC. Translating gives CASSRDRDSYEQYF.

The CDR3 is CAWSFYRWGYEQYF. The CDR3 coding sequence is TGTGCCTGGAGTTTCTATCGGTGGGGCTACGAGCAGTACTTC. The chain recombines TRBV30 with TRBJ2-7; no clear D. V dropped 2 bases and J dropped 3 bases, with 14 bases sitting between them. The germline V gene encodes CDR1 GTSNPN and CDR2 SVGIG (reference sequence). The length of the CDR3 is 14 residues.

The chain carries TRBV4-1 and TRBJ2-7; tentatively, D is TRBD2 (5 bases). The germline gives CDR1 MGHRA, CDR2 YSYEKL. The CDR3 contains 14 residues. Trimming removed 0 bases at V and 7 bases at J, with 13 bases between. CDR3 in DNA: TGCGCCAGCAGCCAAGAAGAGAGGTCGGGGGAGCAGTACTTC. Translated: CASSQEERSGEQYF.

The rearrangement joins TRBV30 to TRBJ1-5, with 10 positions matching TRBD1. The length of the CDR3 is 15 residues. In germline, CDR1 is GTSNPN, CDR2 SVGIG (reference sequence). The V segment lost 1 base and the J segment 5 bases; nucleotides outside the gene matches: 5. The CDR3 DNA reads TGTGCCTGGAGTGAAGGACAGGGGGGATATCAGCCCCAGCATTTT. It yields the protein CAWSEGQGGYQPQHF.

The CDR3, as DNA: TGTGCCAGTAGTACCAGGGGTTCCACTGAAGCTTTCTTT. As protein: CASSTRGSTEAFF. The rearrangement joins TRBV19 to TRBJ1-1; maybe TRBD1 (6 bases). Trimming took off 4 bases at V and 4 bases at J, with 10 bases between the two ends. Germline V gene lookup returns CDR1 LNHDA and CDR2 SQIVND (reference sequence). CDR3 length: 13 residues.

Note on this clone: Other DNA variants within this sample encode the same CDR3. V and J are TRBV9 and TRBJ1-3; D is unclear. Trimming took 2 bases from V and 0 from J, leaving 6 bases between them. CDR1 and CDR2 from the germline V gene are SGDLS and YYNGEE. The CDR3 covers 14 residues. The CDR3 spells CASSVSRSGNTIYF. Written as DNA, the CDR3 is TGTGCCAGCAGCGTCAGCCGCTCTGGAAACACCATATATTTT.

The rearrangement joins TRBV6-5 to TRBJ2-6; D is undetermined. CDR1 is MNHEY and CDR2 is SVGAGI in the germline V gene. V gave up 2 bases and J gave up 0 bases, with 2 bases separating them. CDR3 length equals 14 residues. The CDR3 DNA is TGTGCCAGCAGTTACATCTCTGGGGCCAACGTCCTGACTTTC. It yields the protein CASSYISGANVLTF.

The J gene is TRBJ2-5, the V gene TRBV19, with 10 nucleotides matching TRBD2. J lost 5 bases, V lost 4 bases, and 4 bases had no gene match. The CDR3 totals 14 residues. CDR1 and CDR2 from the germline V gene are LNHDA and SQIVND (reference sequence). CDR3 nucleotides: TGTGCCAGTAGTAATAGCGGGGGGCGGGAGACCCAGTACTTC. This codes for CASSNSGGRETQYF.

CDR3 coding DNA: TGCGCCAGCAGCCAAGGCCGTGCCACGTCAGATACGCAGTATTTT. Encoded protein: CASSQGRATSDTQYF. V and J are TRBV4-3 and TRBJ2-3; D gene unclear. The germline gives CDR1 LGHNA, CDR2 YSLEER. Trimming stripped 1 base from V and 4 bases from J, with 12 bases between. This CDR3 contains 15 residues.

The chain combines TRBV29-1 with TRBJ1-3; D call uncertain. In germline, CDR1 is SQVTM, CDR2 ANQGSEA. This CDR3 is 12 amino acids long. Trimming took 4 bases from V and 4 from J, leaving 8 bases between them. CDR3 nucleotide sequence: TGCAGCGTTGCCAAGGGAGGAAACACCATATATTTT. Its protein product is CSVAKGGNTIYF. Filled out from reference TRBV29-1 and TRBJ1-3, the complete variable domain reads SAVISQKPSRDICQRGTSLTIQCQVDSQVTMMFWYRQQPGQSLTLIATANQGSEATYESGFVIDKFPISRPNLTFSTLTVSNMSPEDSSIYLCSVAKGGNTIYFGEGSWLTVV.

This clone appeared a few times. This chain connects TRBV29-1 to TRBJ2-3, with a possible D match to TRBD1 (6 bases). CDR1 is SQVTM and CDR2 is ANQGSEA in the germline V gene. The CDR3 contains 13 residues. Deletions cut 5 bases from V and 3 bases from J, with 12 bases between. The CDR3, as DNA: TGCAGCGTTTCTAGACAGGAAACAGATACGCAGTATTTT. It yields the protein CSVSRQETDTQYF.

The V call is TRBV4-3, the J call TRBJ2-7, with D possibly TRBD2 on 5 matching bases. Germline loops: CDR1 LGHNA, CDR2 YSLEER. Trimming took 0 bases from V and 3 from J, leaving 9 bases between them. The CDR3 runs 14 residues. The CDR3 coding sequence is TGCGCCAGCAGCCAAGATGCGGGCAGCTACGAGCAGTACTTC. Its translation: CASSQDAGSYEQYF.

The gene calls are TRBV7-9 and TRBJ2-1; 7 positions agree with TRBD2. CDR3 length equals 16 residues. Germline assignment: CDR1 SEHNR and CDR2 FQNEAQ (reference sequence). The V and J ends lost 5 bases and 4 bases, in that order; junction bases with no gene match: 11. CDR3 amino acids: CASSQAGLRLYNEQFF. The CDR3 region has the DNA TGTGCCAGCAGCCAAGCGGGACTCAGGTTGTACAATGAGCAGTTCTTC.

A remark on this clone: At the DNA level, this CDR3 is encoded by other sequences in the same sample as well. The chain recombines TRBV5-1 with TRBJ1-1, with unresolved D. The CDR3 is made up of 13 amino acids. Germline CDR1 is SGHRS and CDR2 is YFSETQ. Deletions cut 0 bases from V and 1 base from J, with 4 bases between. The CDR3 coding sequence is TGCGCCAGCAGCTTGGCTGAGAACACTGAAGCTTTCTTT. Amino acid sequence: CASSLAENTEAFF.

The rearrangement joins TRBV7-6 to TRBJ2-3; D ambiguous. Germline CDR1 reads SGHVS; CDR2 reads FNYEAQ. Trimming shortened V by 2 bases and J by 2 bases, and 8 bases separated the two germline ends. This CDR3 region has 14 residues. The chain's CDR3 is CASSLSGLTDTQYF. For the CDR3, the DNA is TGTGCCAGCAGCTTATCCGGGCTCACAGATACGCAGTATTTT.

The chain joins TRBV5-6 to TRBJ1-6; a possible D gene is TRBD1 (6 bases). Germline V gene data show CDR1 as SGHDT and CDR2 as YYEEEE. The CDR3 has 15 residues. The V end was cut by 2 bases, the J end by 4 bases, with 10 bases between. The CDR3 loop is CASSFPGQYNSPLHF. The CDR3 nucleotides are TGTGCCAGCAGCTTTCCGGGACAATATAATTCACCCCTCCACTTT.

This sequence joins TRBV29-1 and TRBJ2-5, with a possible D match to TRBD2 (5 bases). This CDR3 region has 11 residues. V was trimmed by 4 bases and J by 5 bases, leaving 8 bases between them. Germline V CDR1 and CDR2: SQVTM, ANQGSEA. The CDR3 DNA reads TGCAGCGTTGTTCTAGCCGAGACCCAGTACTTC. Its translation is CSVVLAETQYF.

CDR3 loop: CSAGWGYGYTF. CDR3 DNA sequence: TGCAGTGCGGGATGGGGCTATGGCTACACCTTC. The chain recombines TRBV20-1 with TRBJ1-2; D gene unclear. This CDR3 region has 11 residues. The V gene lost 6 bases and the J gene lost 4 bases, with 9 bases spanning the gap. The germline CDR1 and CDR2 sequences are DFQATT and SNEGSKA (reference sequence).

This clone showed up just a few times. The chain uses TRBV7-9 and TRBJ1-1; D not certain. The ends were cut back, 8 bases at V and 2 bases at J, with 6 bases in the middle. The CDR3 totals 11 residues. Germline values: CDR1 SEHNR, CDR2 FQNEAQ (reference sequence). The CDR3 loop reads CASGINTEAFF. The CDR3 DNA reads TGTGCCAGCGGTATAAACACTGAAGCTTTCTTT.

This chain uses TRBV11-2 with TRBJ2-1, with a tentative D call TRBD1 (6 bases). The CDR3 is 15 amino acids. Germline lookup yields CDR1 SGHAT and CDR2 FQNNGV. Trimming cost V 0 bases and J 0 bases, with 6 bases left between them. DNA for the CDR3: TGTGCCAGCAGCTTAGAGGGACACTCCTACAATGAGCAGTTCTTC. Its translation: CASSLEGHSYNEQFF.

This clone was picked up a small number of times. Distinct nucleotide sequences in the sample also encode this CDR3. This chain joins TRBV7-9 and TRBJ1-2; D gene uncertain. Germline V gives CDR1 SEHNR, CDR2 FQNEAQ (reference sequence). This CDR3 comprises 11 residues. With 1 base removed from V and 6 bases from J, the gap between germline ends came to 3 bases. The CDR3 nucleotides are TGTGCCAGCAGCTTAGGAGATGGCTACACCTTC. Residues: CASSLGDGYTF.

The V gene is TRBV6-5, the J gene TRBJ1-4; 8 bases line up with TRBD1. Looked up from germline, CDR1 is MNHEY and CDR2 is SVGAGI. This CDR3 is built from 16 residues. V lost 0 bases and J lost 8; bases outside the gene matches: 8. The CDR3 sequence: CASSYSRDRTREKLFF. CDR3 DNA: TGTGCCAGCAGTTACTCGAGGGACAGGACTCGAGAAAAACTGTTTTTT.

This clone was seen only a few times. The same CDR3 also results from other DNA sequences found in this sample. CDR3 sequence (DNA): TGCGCCAGCAGCCAAGATTGGGGAGAAAAACTGTTTTTT. This translates into CASSQDWGEKLFF. The chain has TRBV4-3 and TRBJ1-4; D is unresolved. The germline CDR1 and CDR2 sequences are LGHNA and YSLEER. This CDR3 contains 13 residues. The ends were cut back, 0 bases at V and 8 bases at J, with 7 bases in the middle.

The rearrangement links TRBV27 to TRBJ1-5, with D perhaps matching TRBD1 (6 bases). The CDR3 sequence is 18 residues long. Germline V gene lookup returns CDR1 MNHEY and CDR2 SMNVEV (reference sequence). V lost 3 bases, J lost 1 base, and 19 bases lay in between. The CDR3 loop reads CASSFPHEGGTSNQPQHF. CDR3 in DNA: TGTGCCAGCAGTTTCCCACATGAAGGGGGTACGAGCAATCAGCCCCAGCATTTT.

The chain couples TRBV6-5 to TRBJ2-2, with D uncertain. This CDR3 contains 14 residues. Trimming removed 4 bases from V and 2 bases from J, with 8 bases in between. The germline gives CDR1 MNHEY, CDR2 SVGAGI. CDR3 in DNA: TGTGCCAGCAGTTGGCAGCCAAACACCGGGGAGCTGTTTTTT. Residues: CASSWQPNTGELFF.

This clone was seen a few times. The genes are TRBV18 and TRBJ1-6, with 10 bases fitting TRBD1. The J segment lost 5 bases and the V segment lost 2 bases, leaving 3 bases of the junction unmatched. This CDR3 contains 16 residues. Germline CDR1 KGHSH, CDR2 LQKENI. This chain's CDR3 is CASSPAGTGDNSPLHF. DNA for the CDR3: TGTGCCAGCTCACCAGCCGGGACAGGGGATAATTCACCCCTCCACTTT.

This sequence joins TRBV5-1 and TRBJ2-1, with 10 bases fitting TRBD1. Per the germline V gene, CDR1 is SGHRS and CDR2 is YFSETQ. V lost 3 bases to trimming and J lost 6 bases; unmatched junction nucleotides: 6. The CDR3 is 15 residues long. The CDR3 sequence: CASSSGTGAFNEQFF. The CDR3 nucleotides are TGCGCCAGCAGCTCCGGGACAGGGGCGTTCAATGAGCAGTTCTTC.